This T cell receptor (beta chain) emerged from a study of PD-1 blockade in classical Hodgkin lymphoma. Findings and limits, study-wide: Nivolumab initiated under 1 year post-ASCT led to patient exclusion. By cycle point C4D1, TCR diversity had risen significantly in CD4+ cells (but not CD8+ cells).

TCRdb keeps only in-frame clones here, not all; method: immunoSEQ multiplex PCR. The table records under 40,000 clones, roughly 80% of them present only once. For this clone: Its antigen is not known.

Every patient was affected by relapse after autologous stem cell transplantation, while exposure to brentuximab vedotin was not uniform. Germline assignment: CDR1 MNHEY and CDR2 SVGAGI. V was cut by 3 bases and J by 1 base, with 10 bases left in between. The CDR3 consists of 14 residues. Material: peripheral blood mononuclear cells (PBMCs), obtained at baseline. This sequence originates from a human donor with classical Hodgkin lymphoma. The chain employs TRBV6-5 and TRBJ2-7; no firm D call. CDR3 DNA: TGTGCCAGCAGTTATGACGGCAGTTCCTACGAGCAGTACTTC. It encodes CASSYDGSSYEQYF.